What follows are 12 T cell receptor beta chains derived from one specimen sequenced in a study of cytomegalovirus exposure and HLA in healthy donors. 13 Jbeta primers and 60 Vbeta primers were used for the PCR. Profiling relied on immunoSEQ multiplex PCR, and the TCRdb table lists in-frame clones only, not all of them. This sample has some 95,000 clones, with roughly 79% found just once. Source material: PBMCs. These receptors were obtained from a woman between 40 and 55 years old in good health and CMV-seronegative.

J is TRBJ1-4 and V is TRBV30; the match to TRBD1 covers 10 bases. The V and J ends lost 0 bases and 5 bases, in that order; junction bases with no gene match: 3. Looked up from germline, CDR1 is GTSNPN and CDR2 is SVGIG (reference sequence). The CDR3 sequence is 15 residues long. CDR3 sequence: CAWSVLGQGNEKLFF. CDR3 sequence (DNA): TGTGCCTGGAGTGTACTGGGACAGGGGAATGAAAAACTGTTTTTT. Based on the CDR3 plus reference TRBV30 and TRBJ1-4, the full variable domain is SQTIHQWPATLVQPVGSPLSLECTVEGTSNPNLYWYRQAAGRGLQLLFYSVGIGQISSEVPQNLSASRPQDRQFILSSKKLLLSDSGFYLCAWSVLGQGNEKLFFGSGTQLSVL.

This sequence joins TRBV5-1 and TRBJ1-3, with TRBD1 identical over 7 bases. The ends lost 3 bases at V and 2 bases at J; junction bases unmatched: 5. Germline CDR1 reads SGHRS; CDR2 reads YFSETQ. The CDR3 is 15 amino acids. The CDR3 reads CASSSAGQPGNTIYF. For the CDR3, the DNA is TGCGCCAGCAGCTCCGCGGGACAGCCTGGAAACACCATATATTTT.

The chain is built from TRBV30 and TRBJ1-1, with 7 bases lining up with TRBD1. Trimming cost V 2 bases and J 4 bases; bases outside gene matches: 7. Germline V CDR1 and CDR2: GTSNPN, SVGIG (reference sequence). This CDR3 spans 14 amino acids. The CDR3: CAWSPGQRGTEAFF. CDR3 nucleotide sequence: TGTGCCTGGAGTCCGGGACAGCGAGGCACTGAAGCTTTCTTT.

The V call is TRBV21-1, the J call TRBJ1-5; TRBD1 is the table's D call and was not checked against the DNA. TRBV21-1 is a listed pseudogene. The CDR3 is 16 amino acids. CDR3: CASSPQGPALNQPQHF. CDR3 nucleotide sequence: TGTGCCAGCAGCCCCCAGGGGCCAGCACTCAATCAGCCCCAGCATTTT.

This chain links TRBV5-1 with TRBJ1-2; no clear D gene. Trimming took off 4 bases at V and 5 bases at J, with 12 bases between the two ends. Germline V lookup: CDR1 SGHRS, CDR2 YFSETQ. The CDR3 is 13 amino acids. CDR3 amino acids: CASSPSSGYGYTF. The CDR3 coding sequence is TGCGCCAGCAGCCCGTCATCGGGATATGGCTACACCTTC.

The chain couples TRBV4-3 to TRBJ1-2; D remains ambiguous. Germline V gene data show CDR1 as LGHNA and CDR2 as YSLEER. V was clipped by 1 base and J by 0 bases, with 12 bases between them. The CDR3 contains 16 residues. CDR3 nucleotide sequence: TGCGCCAGCAGCCAAGGGACGGGGAGGGCTAACTATGGCTACACCTTC. The encoded protein is CASSQGTGRANYGYTF.

The chain has TRBV19 and TRBJ1-5, with TRBD1 matching 7 bases. The CDR3 spans 12 residues. J gave up 12 bases and V 4 bases, and 6 bases lay outside the gene matches. Germline V gene data show CDR1 as LNHDA and CDR2 as SQIVND (reference sequence). The CDR3 coding sequence is TGTGCCAGTAGTAGAAGGACAGGTTTCCAGCATTTT. This sequence encodes CASSRRTGFQHF.

The rearrangement uses TRBV5-1 and TRBJ2-7; 11 nucleotides line up with TRBD1. Germline V gene lookup returns CDR1 SGHRS and CDR2 YFSETQ. The J segment lost 5 bases and the V segment lost 0 bases, leaving 7 bases of the junction unmatched. The CDR3 is 16 residues long. The CDR3 reads CASSLGRTGGLDEQYF. The CDR3 region has the DNA TGCGCCAGCAGCTTGGGTCGGACAGGGGGCTTAGACGAGCAGTACTTC.

V gene TRBV29-1 combines with J gene TRBJ2-7, with D perhaps TRBD1 (5 bases). V lost 7 bases and J 1 base, leaving 11 bases between the germline ends. This CDR3 spans 12 amino acids. Looked up from germline, CDR1 is SQVTM and CDR2 is ANQGSEA. This CDR3 is CSARVGSYEQYF. The CDR3 nucleotides read TGCAGCGCCAGGGTAGGGTCCTACGAGCAGTACTTC.

In regard to this clone: This sample includes further DNA sequences coding for the same CDR3. The chain combines TRBV5-1 with TRBJ2-7, with 7 bases identical to TRBD2. V dropped 2 bases and J dropped 3; count of bases not matched to a gene: 5. In germline, CDR1 is SGHRS, CDR2 YFSETQ. CDR3 length: 14 amino acids. CDR3 region: CASSFGGDRYEQYF. In DNA form, the CDR3 reads TGCGCCAGCAGCTTTGGGGGGGATCGCTACGAGCAGTACTTC.

The chain couples TRBV2 to TRBJ1-3; maybe TRBD1 (6 bases). Germline CDR1 SNHLY, CDR2 FYNNEI. This CDR3 comprises 16 residues. Trimming removed 5 bases from V and 2 bases from J, with 16 bases in between. DNA of the CDR3: TGTGCCAGCAGTTGGGGGCCCTTAAAAACTGGAAACACCATATATTTT. As protein: CASSWGPLKTGNTIYF. The full variable domain, in which reference TRBV2 and TRBJ1-3 provide the parts outside the CDR3, is EPEVTQTPSHQVTQMGQEVILRCVPISNHLYFYWYRQILGQKVEFLVSFYNNEISEKSEIFDDQFSVERPDGSNFTLKIRSTKLEDSAMYFCASSWGPLKTGNTIYFGEGSWLTVV.

The chain combines TRBV5-1 with TRBJ2-1, with D possibly being TRBD1 (6 bases). CDR3 length: 15 amino acids. The V end was cut by 0 bases, the J end by 4 bases, with 11 bases between. Germline lookup yields CDR1 SGHRS and CDR2 YFSETQ. In DNA, the CDR3 is TGCGCCAGCAGCTTGGCAGGGGACCTGTACAATGAGCAGTTCTTC. This codes for CASSLAGDLYNEQFF.